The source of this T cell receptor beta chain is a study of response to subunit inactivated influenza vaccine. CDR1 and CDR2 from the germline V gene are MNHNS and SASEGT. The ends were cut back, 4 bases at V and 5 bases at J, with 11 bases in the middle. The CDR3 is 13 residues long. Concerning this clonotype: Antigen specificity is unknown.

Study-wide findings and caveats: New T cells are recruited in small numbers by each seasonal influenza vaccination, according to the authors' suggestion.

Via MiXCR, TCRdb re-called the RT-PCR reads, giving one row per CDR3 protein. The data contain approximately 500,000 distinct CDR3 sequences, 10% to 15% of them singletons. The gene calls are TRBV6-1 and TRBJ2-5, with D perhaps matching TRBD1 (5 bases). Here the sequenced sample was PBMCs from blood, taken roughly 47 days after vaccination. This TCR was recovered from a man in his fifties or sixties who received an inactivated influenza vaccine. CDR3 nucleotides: TGTGCCAGCAGTGTTATGGGGCGGGAGACCCAGTACTTC. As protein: CASSVMGRETQYF.